A selection of T cell receptor beta chains follows, all from one sample in a study of T cells after posttransplantation cyclophosphamide. Profiled with immunoSEQ multiplex PCR; TCRdb holds only in-frame clones, not every one. The table includes tens of thousands of clones, around 93% detected once. The sample was PBMCs. The receptors were gathered from a woman in her 30s in good health and a related stem cell transplant donor. CDR3s include the opening cysteine and the closing phenylalanine or tryptophan. Each record gives: J gene, clone size, D gene, V gene, CDR3 DNA, CDR3 protein. D genes are given only for firm matches. The size of a clone is reported for some rows only, either as once, few or many, or as a class for expanded clones.

TRBJ2-2	-	-	TRBV23-1	TGCGCCAGCAGGCTCTTGGGACCCGGGGAGCTGTTTTTT	CASRLLGPGELFF
TRBJ1-2	-	TRBD1	TRBV28	TGTGCCAGCAGGCCCGGGACAGGGGGCGGCTACACCTTC	CASRPGTGGGYTF
TRBJ2-5	-	-	TRBV27	TGTGCCAGCAGTTTATCCGGGGAGACCCAGTACTTC	CASSLSGETQYF
TRBJ2-2	-	-	TRBV5-8	TGTGCCAGCAGCTTGGCCCCAGGGGACGGTGCCGGGGAGCTGTTTTTT	CASSLAPGDGAGELFF
TRBJ1-5	-	TRBD1	TRBV5-8	TGTGCCAGCAGCTTGGATATCCGGGACAGGGTTGATTATAGCAATCAGCCCCAGCATTTT	CASSLDIRDRVDYSNQPQHF
TRBJ1-5	-	-	TRBV9	TGTGCCAGCAGCGTAGAGGGGAGGCAGCCCCAGCATTTT	CASSVEGRQPQHF
TRBJ1-6	once	TRBD1	TRBV10-3	TGTGCCATCAGTGAACAGGGGTATTCACCCCTCCACTTT	CAISEQGYSPLHF
TRBJ2-7	-	-	TRBV15	TGTGCCACCAGCAGAGGGGGGGAGTCCGACGAGCAGTACTTC	CATSRGGESDEQYF
TRBJ2-1	once	TRBD1	TRBV7-2	TGTGCCAGCAGCCTCTACAGGGGCTACAATGAGCAGTTCTTC	CASSLYRGYNEQFF
TRBJ2-1	-	-	TRBV15	TGTGCCACCAGCAGAGGGGTGGGTAGCGCGGCTAACAATGAGCAGTTCTTC	CATSRGVGSAANNEQFF
TRBJ1-2	few	TRBD1	TRBV6-1	TGTGCCAGCAGTGGACAGGGGGACTATGGCTACACCTTC	CASSGQGDYGYTF
TRBJ2-1	-	-	TRBV18	TGTGCCAGCTCAACGGAGGTGAGCTCCTACAATGAGCAGTTCTTC	CASSTEVSSYNEQFF
TRBJ2-7	-	-	TRBV7-9	TGTGCCAGCAGCTCCCCCGATATGTTCAGGGCCCACGAGCAGTACTTC	CASSSPDMFRAHEQYF
TRBJ2-7	-	-	TRBV13	TGTGCCAGCAGCTCCCCCCACGGTAAGACCTACGAGCAGTACTTC	CASSSPHGKTYEQYF
TRBJ1-2	-	-	TRBV7-9	TGTGCCAGCAGCGCACAGGGAAGAAGGGGCTACACCTTC	CASSAQGRRGYTF
TRBJ2-5	-	-	TRBV5-1	TGCGCCAGCAGCTGGACCTCCGGGGGAGGCGAGACCCAGTACTTC	CASSWTSGGGETQYF
TRBJ2-7	-	TRBD1	TRBV19	TGTGCCAGTAGTATACGGGACAGTACCTACGAGCAGTACTTC	CASSIRDSTYEQYF
TRBJ2-2	-	TRBD1	TRBV19	TGTGCCAGTAGTCCCTACAGGGGTTGGACCGGGGAGCTGTTTTTT	CASSPYRGWTGELFF
TRBJ1-2	-	-	TRBV7-2	TGTGCCAGCAGCCCAACAAAAGGACTTGGGTATGGCTACACCTTC	CASSPTKGLGYGYTF
TRBJ1-6	-	-	TRBV21-1	TGTGCCAGCGCTAATCTGGGGGGATTCTATAATTCACCCCTCCACTTT	CASANLGGFYNSPLHF
TRBJ1-5	once	-	TRBV4-1	TGCGCCAGCAGCCAAGGGCTATATAGCAATCAGCCCCAGCATTTT	CASSQGLYSNQPQHF
TRBJ2-5	-	TRBD2	TRBV5-1	TGCGCCAGCAGCGCAGGCGGGGGAGAGACCCAGTACTTC	CASSAGGGETQYF